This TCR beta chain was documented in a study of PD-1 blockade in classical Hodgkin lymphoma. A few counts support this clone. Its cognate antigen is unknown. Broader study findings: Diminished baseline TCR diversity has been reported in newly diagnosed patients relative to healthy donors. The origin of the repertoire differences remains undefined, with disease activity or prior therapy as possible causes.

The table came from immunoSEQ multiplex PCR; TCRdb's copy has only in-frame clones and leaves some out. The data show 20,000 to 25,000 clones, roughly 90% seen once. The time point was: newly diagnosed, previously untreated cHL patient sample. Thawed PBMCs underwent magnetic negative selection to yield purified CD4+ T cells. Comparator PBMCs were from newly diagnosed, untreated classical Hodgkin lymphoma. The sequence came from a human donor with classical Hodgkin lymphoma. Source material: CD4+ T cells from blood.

The CDR3 bases are TGCAGCGCCTCCACAGGGTTGAACACTGAAGCTTTCTTT. Protein: CSASTGLNTEAFF. J is TRBJ1-1 and V is TRBV29-1; D may be TRBD1 (6 bases). V lost 7 bases and J lost 0, with 12 bases in between. The germline V gene encodes CDR1 SQVTM and CDR2 ANQGSEA. The CDR3 covers 13 residues.